Below are 28 T cell receptor beta chains sequenced from a single sample in a study of cytomegalovirus exposure and HLA in healthy donors (dated by TCRdb to the late 2010s). Library construction relied on the immunoSEQ multiplex PCR assay. What TCRdb holds here is the immuneACCESS table cut down to in-frame rearrangements. Part of the clones is not present; checked against another copy, under half of the missing clones reflect an unresolved V gene, and the others are unexplained. In this sample the table shows about 130,000 clones, 89% of which occur a single time. The top ten hold about 1.1% of the sample. Material for sequencing was PBMCs. These receptors all come from a woman younger than 30 in good health and CMV-seronegative.

The rearrangement joins TRBV28 to TRBJ1-2; 7 bases match TRBD1. CDR1 and CDR2 (germline): MDHEN, SYDVKM. V lost 5 bases and J lost 4; bases outside the gene matches: 7. The CDR3 spans 14 residues. CDR3 sequence: CASSPGTAGYGYTF. CDR3 in DNA: TGTGCCAGCAGTCCAGGGACAGCGGGCTATGGCTACACCTTC.

The chain links TRBV28 to TRBJ2-1; the match to TRBD1 covers 10 bases. This CDR3 has 18 amino acids. The V segment lost 7 bases and the J segment 4 bases; nucleotides outside the gene matches: 16. From germline, CDR1 is MDHEN and CDR2 SYDVKM. CDR3 DNA: TGTGCCAGCACCAGACCGGGACAGGGGTTGCAAGGGTACAATGAGCAGTTCTTC. It specifies CASTRPGQGLQGYNEQFF.

The chain has TRBV30 and TRBJ2-1; 12 bases line up with TRBD2. V dropped 3 bases and J dropped 8; count of bases not matched to a gene: 14. Germline loops: CDR1 GTSNPN, CDR2 SVGIG (reference sequence). The CDR3 is made up of 17 amino acids. CDR3 DNA sequence: TGTGCCTGGAGCGCCAGCCGGACTAGCGGGATTAGCGATGAGCAGTTCTTC. This translates into CAWSASRTSGISDEQFF.

This rearrangement joins TRBV6-1 to TRBJ1-2; 9 positions match TRBD1. The CDR3 spans 14 residues. Germline CDR1 MNHNS, CDR2 SASEGT. With 8 bases clipped from V and 6 bases from J, the junction kept 10 bases outside the gene matches. CDR3 loop: CASQTGGKTNGYTF. CDR3 DNA: TGTGCCAGCCAAACAGGGGGCAAGACCAATGGCTACACCTTC.

This sequence joins TRBV30 and TRBJ2-6; TRBD1 matches 9 bases. Germline loops: CDR1 GTSNPN, CDR2 SVGIG (reference sequence). The ends lost 5 bases at V and 0 bases at J; junction bases unmatched: 5. The CDR3 contains 16 residues. The CDR3 DNA sequence: TGTGCCTGGTTACAGGGGGCTCTCTCTGGGGCCAACGTCCTGACTTTC. Amino acid sequence: CAWLQGALSGANVLTF.

The chain links TRBV28 to TRBJ1-1; 7 nucleotides agree with TRBD1. V lost 7 bases and J lost 1; bases outside the gene matches: 9. Per the germline V gene, CDR1 is MDHEN and CDR2 is SYDVKM. The CDR3 loop spans 15 amino acids. CDR3 nucleotides: TGTGCCAGCAAACCCCCGGGACAGAGGAACACTGAAGCTTTCTTT. As protein: CASKPPGQRNTEAFF.

This clone was observed a single time. The chain uses TRBV27 and TRBJ2-7, with 7 bases identical to TRBD1. The CDR3 spans 15 residues. CDR1 and CDR2 (germline): MNHEY, SMNVEV (reference sequence). V trimming: 2 bases; J trimming: 3 bases; junction bases outside the gene matches: 7. The CDR3 region is CASSLTGVSLYEQYV. The CDR3 nucleotides read TGTGCCAGCAGTTTAACAGGGGTTAGCCTCTACGAGCAGTACGTC.

This chain connects TRBV29-1 to TRBJ2-2; D uncertain. Deletions cut 6 bases from V and 0 bases from J, with 8 bases between. Germline CDR1 reads SQVTM; CDR2 reads ANQGSEA. The CDR3 length is 13 residues. The CDR3 protein is CSVRHPNTGELFF. The CDR3 region has the DNA TGCAGCGTGAGACACCCGAACACCGGGGAGCTGTTTTTT.

The chain recombines TRBV6-1 with TRBJ2-1; the D gene is possibly TRBD2 (6 bases). From germline, CDR1 is MNHNS and CDR2 SASEGT. The CDR3 is 12 amino acids. Trimming left V 6 bases short and J 8 bases short, with 11 bases between. Here the CDR3 DNA reads TGTGCCAGCAGGGTACCGGGAGATGAGCAGTTCTTC. As protein: CASRVPGDEQFF.

The V and J genes are TRBV5-4 and TRBJ2-2; 9 positions agree with TRBD1. There are 16 residues in the CDR3. Trimming removed 3 bases from V and 7 bases from J; junction bases left unmatched: 10. From germline, CDR1 is SGHNT and CDR2 YYREEE (reference sequence). The CDR3 sequence: CASSSPGTGKSGELFF. CDR3 nucleotide sequence: TGTGCCAGCAGCTCGCCTGGGACAGGGAAGAGCGGGGAGCTGTTTTTT.

Remarks on this clone: At one of its ends the junction is not consistent with the germline gene, which may arise from a read error. This chain connects TRBV28 to TRBJ1-5; D is ambiguous. Germline assignment: CDR1 MDHEN and CDR2 SYDVKM. This CDR3 spans 13 amino acids. Here the CDR3 DNA reads TGTGCCAGCAATTTACTACCCAATCAGCCCCAGCATTTT. Translating it yields CASNLLPNQPQHF.

The chain combines TRBV5-1 with TRBJ1-3; D uncertain. The ends were cut back, 0 bases at V and 0 bases at J, with 16 bases in the middle. Germline CDR1 reads SGHRS; CDR2 reads YFSETQ. The CDR3 runs 18 residues. This CDR3 is CASSLEVVFGSSGNTIYF. In nucleotides, the CDR3 is TGCGCCAGCAGCTTGGAGGTTGTGTTCGGGAGCTCTGGAAACACCATATATTTT.

The J gene is TRBJ1-1, the V gene TRBV7-8, with 7 bases aligning to TRBD1. From germline, CDR1 is SGHVS and CDR2 FQNEAQ. The CDR3 extends over 13 amino acids. V was clipped by 5 bases and J by 1 base; unmatched bases: 1. For the CDR3, the DNA is TGTGCCAGCAGCCGACAGGGGAACACTGAAGCTTTCTTT. Its translation is CASSRQGNTEAFF.

The V and J genes are TRBV6-5 and TRBJ2-7, with 7 bases lining up with TRBD1. This CDR3 has 12 amino acids. The germline gives CDR1 MNHEY, CDR2 SVGAGI. V dropped 6 bases and J dropped 6; count of bases not matched to a gene: 5. The CDR3 loop is CASSPTGLEQYF. CDR3 in DNA: TGTGCCAGCAGCCCGACAGGGCTCGAGCAGTACTTC.

J is TRBJ2-5 and V is TRBV2; 12 nucleotides match TRBD2. The CDR3 is 16 residues long. CDR1 is SNHLY and CDR2 is FYNNEI in the germline V gene. J gave up 2 bases and V 4 bases, and 5 bases lay outside the gene matches. The CDR3 spells CASSGRTSGTQETQYF. CDR3 coding DNA: TGTGCCAGCAGTGGTAGGACTAGCGGGACTCAAGAGACCCAGTACTTC. Filled out from reference TRBV2 and TRBJ2-5, the complete variable domain reads EPEVTQTPSHQVTQMGQEVILRCVPISNHLYFYWYRQILGQKVEFLVSFYNNEISEKSEIFDDQFSVERPDGSNFTLKIRSTKLEDSAMYFCASSGRTSGTQETQYFGPGTRLLVL.

This sequence joins TRBV5-1 and TRBJ2-2; maybe TRBD1 (5 bases). The CDR3 length is 15 residues. CDR1 is SGHRS and CDR2 is YFSETQ in the germline V gene. Trimming cost V 0 bases and J 1 base, with 7 bases left between them. The CDR3 nucleotides are TGCGCCAGCAGCTTGGATCAGGGGAACACCGGGGAGCTGTTTTTT. Translating gives CASSLDQGNTGELFF.

The chain is built from TRBV28 and TRBJ1-6; TRBD1 matches 7 bases. V shed 7 bases, J shed 6 bases, and the junction held 15 bases outside the gene matches. The CDR3 is made up of 17 amino acids. Germline V gives CDR1 MDHEN, CDR2 SYDVKM. CDR3 in DNA: TGTGCCAGCACAAATCTCTCCGGGACAGCTATTAATTCACCCCTCCACTTT. Its protein is CASTNLSGTAINSPLHF.

The chain links TRBV6-1 to TRBJ1-2, with D unresolved. The CDR3 consists of 14 residues. CDR1 MNHNS and CDR2 SASEGT come from the germline V gene. Trimming removed 5 bases from V and 6 bases from J, with 16 bases in between. CDR3 residues: CASSQGREGNGYTF. The CDR3 nucleotides read TGTGCCAGCAGTCAAGGAAGGGAGGGTAATGGCTACACCTTC.

The chain is built from TRBV5-1 and TRBJ2-5, with D tentatively TRBD2 (7 bases). The germline V and J ends were trimmed by 4 bases and 5 bases, with 24 bases remaining between them. This CDR3 comprises 17 residues. Germline-derived CDR1 and CDR2 are SGHRS and YFSETQ. The CDR3 DNA is TGCGCCAGCAGCCCGCCCGGGGCGGGGGCGCCCGCGGAGACCCAGTACTTC. This gives the protein CASSPPGAGAPAETQYF. Full variable domain (remainder filled in from reference TRBV5-1 and TRBJ2-5): KAGVTQTPRYLIKTRGQQVTLSCSPISGHRSVSWYQQTPGQGLQFLFEYFSETQRNKGNFPGRFSGRQFSNSRSEMNVSTLELGDSALYLCASSPPGAGAPAETQYFGPGTRLLVL.

V usage is TRBV28 and J usage is TRBJ2-1, with 8 positions matching TRBD2. The germline V gene has CDR1 MDHEN and CDR2 SYDVKM. The CDR3 length is 15 residues. Trimming cost V 5 bases and J 5 bases; bases outside gene matches: 8. The CDR3 DNA reads as TGTGCCAGCAGTCCGGCTAGCGGGCATAACAATGAGCAGTTCTTC. Its translation: CASSPASGHNNEQFF. Based on the CDR3 plus reference TRBV28 and TRBJ2-1, the full variable domain is DVKVTQSSRYLVKRTGEKVFLECVQDMDHENMFWYRQDPGLGLRLIYFSYDVKMKEKGDIPEGYSVSREKKERFSLILESASTNQTSMYLCASSPASGHNNEQFFGPGTRLTVL.

The genes are TRBV6-5 and TRBJ1-5, with 7 positions matching TRBD1. In germline, CDR1 is MNHEY, CDR2 SVGAGI. The CDR3 spans 14 residues. V lost 2 bases and J lost 6; bases outside the gene matches: 4. The CDR3 DNA sequence: TGTGCCAGCAGTTACAAGGGGGCAGGTCAGCCCCAGCATTTT. This gives the protein CASSYKGAGQPQHF.

The chain recombines TRBV9 with TRBJ1-2, with 10 bases identical to TRBD1. CDR1 and CDR2 (germline): SGDLS, YYNGEE. Losses at the gene ends were 3 bases for V and 8 bases for J; bases not matched to a gene: 4. CDR3 length: 13 amino acids. CDR3: CASSADRGQGYTF. The DNA of the CDR3 is TGTGCCAGCAGCGCCGACAGGGGGCAAGGCTACACCTTC.

This clone appeared a few times. J is TRBJ2-7 and V is TRBV5-6, with 8 bases fitting TRBD2. The J segment lost 4 bases and the V segment lost 0 bases, leaving 3 bases of the junction unmatched. The CDR3 contains 14 residues. Per the germline V gene, CDR1 is SGHDT and CDR2 is YYEEEE. Here the CDR3 reads CASSLGTSPYEQYF. DNA of the CDR3: TGTGCCAGCAGCTTGGGGACTAGCCCTTACGAGCAGTACTTC.

The gene calls are TRBV6-5 and TRBJ2-5; 9 nucleotides agree with TRBD1. The V gene's germline CDR1 is MNHEY and CDR2 SVGAGI. Unmatched junction bases numbered 7, after V lost 6 bases and J lost 5 bases. The CDR3 is made up of 14 amino acids. DNA of the CDR3: TGTGCCAGCAGAATACAACAGGGGGCTGAGACCCAGTACTTC. Residues: CASRIQQGAETQYF.

The V call is TRBV5-1, the J call TRBJ2-5, with D maybe TRBD2 (7 bases). This CDR3 is built from 17 residues. The V end lost 3 bases, the J end lost 4 bases, and 22 bases lay between the germline ends. Germline assignment: CDR1 SGHRS and CDR2 YFSETQ. DNA of the CDR3: TGCGCCAGCAGCTCACCCTCATGGGGGGGGCCGGGAGAGACCCAGTACTTC. Protein: CASSSPSWGGPGETQYF.

The genes are TRBV29-1 and TRBJ2-1, with D maybe TRBD2 (6 bases). V was trimmed by 0 bases and J by 0 bases, leaving 12 bases between them. The CDR3 is 16 residues long. Germline V gene data show CDR1 as SQVTM and CDR2 as ANQGSEA. CDR3 in amino acids: CSVEDGGTSSYNEQFF. The CDR3 coding sequence is TGCAGCGTTGAAGACGGCGGGACGAGCTCCTACAATGAGCAGTTCTTC.

The chain has TRBV10-2 and TRBJ2-7; 13 nucleotides align to TRBD2. V trimming: 7 bases; J trimming: 4 bases; junction bases outside the gene matches: 4. CDR3 length: 14 residues. Germline loops: CDR1 WSHSY, CDR2 SAAADI. The CDR3, as DNA: TGCGCCAGCACCAGGACTAGCGGGAGTTACGAGCAGTACTTC. Its protein product is CASTRTSGSYEQYF.

This sequence joins TRBV28 and TRBJ2-7, with 9 nucleotides matching TRBD1. The CDR3 spans 18 residues. J was trimmed by 5 bases and V by 6 bases; bases with no gene match: 20. The germline V gene encodes CDR1 MDHEN and CDR2 SYDVKM. CDR3 DNA sequence: TGTGCCAGCAGGCCCTCGGACAGGGGATCCTCAATGAAGGACGAGCAGTACGTC. It encodes CASRPSDRGSSMKDEQYV.